This T cell receptor beta chain was sequenced for a study of T-cell reconstitution after alpha-beta-depleted transplantation in children. Using unique molecular identifiers, the investigators prepared the TCRbeta library. TCRdb analysed the PCR reads with MiXCR anew, one entry per CDR3 protein. The repertoire holds approximately 250,000 distinct CDR3 sequences, 9.7% seen once, with approximately 5.4% in the top ten. This clonotype was seen a few times. Germline V lookup: CDR1 SEHNR, CDR2 FQNEAQ (reference sequence). This CDR3 region has 15 residues. Between the trimmed V and J ends, which lost 5 bases and 3 bases, there was a span of 15 bases.

The rearrangement links TRBV7-9 to TRBJ2-3, with a tentative D call TRBD2 (5 bases). The source of this sequence is a human donor who donated a stem cell graft to a child with SCID. Sequenced here: PBMCs from the stem cell graft donor, sampled from the stem cell graft. The CDR3 spells CASSESGTRTDTQYF. The CDR3 nucleotides are TGTGCCAGCAGCGAGAGCGGAACCAGAACAGATACGCAGTATTTT.